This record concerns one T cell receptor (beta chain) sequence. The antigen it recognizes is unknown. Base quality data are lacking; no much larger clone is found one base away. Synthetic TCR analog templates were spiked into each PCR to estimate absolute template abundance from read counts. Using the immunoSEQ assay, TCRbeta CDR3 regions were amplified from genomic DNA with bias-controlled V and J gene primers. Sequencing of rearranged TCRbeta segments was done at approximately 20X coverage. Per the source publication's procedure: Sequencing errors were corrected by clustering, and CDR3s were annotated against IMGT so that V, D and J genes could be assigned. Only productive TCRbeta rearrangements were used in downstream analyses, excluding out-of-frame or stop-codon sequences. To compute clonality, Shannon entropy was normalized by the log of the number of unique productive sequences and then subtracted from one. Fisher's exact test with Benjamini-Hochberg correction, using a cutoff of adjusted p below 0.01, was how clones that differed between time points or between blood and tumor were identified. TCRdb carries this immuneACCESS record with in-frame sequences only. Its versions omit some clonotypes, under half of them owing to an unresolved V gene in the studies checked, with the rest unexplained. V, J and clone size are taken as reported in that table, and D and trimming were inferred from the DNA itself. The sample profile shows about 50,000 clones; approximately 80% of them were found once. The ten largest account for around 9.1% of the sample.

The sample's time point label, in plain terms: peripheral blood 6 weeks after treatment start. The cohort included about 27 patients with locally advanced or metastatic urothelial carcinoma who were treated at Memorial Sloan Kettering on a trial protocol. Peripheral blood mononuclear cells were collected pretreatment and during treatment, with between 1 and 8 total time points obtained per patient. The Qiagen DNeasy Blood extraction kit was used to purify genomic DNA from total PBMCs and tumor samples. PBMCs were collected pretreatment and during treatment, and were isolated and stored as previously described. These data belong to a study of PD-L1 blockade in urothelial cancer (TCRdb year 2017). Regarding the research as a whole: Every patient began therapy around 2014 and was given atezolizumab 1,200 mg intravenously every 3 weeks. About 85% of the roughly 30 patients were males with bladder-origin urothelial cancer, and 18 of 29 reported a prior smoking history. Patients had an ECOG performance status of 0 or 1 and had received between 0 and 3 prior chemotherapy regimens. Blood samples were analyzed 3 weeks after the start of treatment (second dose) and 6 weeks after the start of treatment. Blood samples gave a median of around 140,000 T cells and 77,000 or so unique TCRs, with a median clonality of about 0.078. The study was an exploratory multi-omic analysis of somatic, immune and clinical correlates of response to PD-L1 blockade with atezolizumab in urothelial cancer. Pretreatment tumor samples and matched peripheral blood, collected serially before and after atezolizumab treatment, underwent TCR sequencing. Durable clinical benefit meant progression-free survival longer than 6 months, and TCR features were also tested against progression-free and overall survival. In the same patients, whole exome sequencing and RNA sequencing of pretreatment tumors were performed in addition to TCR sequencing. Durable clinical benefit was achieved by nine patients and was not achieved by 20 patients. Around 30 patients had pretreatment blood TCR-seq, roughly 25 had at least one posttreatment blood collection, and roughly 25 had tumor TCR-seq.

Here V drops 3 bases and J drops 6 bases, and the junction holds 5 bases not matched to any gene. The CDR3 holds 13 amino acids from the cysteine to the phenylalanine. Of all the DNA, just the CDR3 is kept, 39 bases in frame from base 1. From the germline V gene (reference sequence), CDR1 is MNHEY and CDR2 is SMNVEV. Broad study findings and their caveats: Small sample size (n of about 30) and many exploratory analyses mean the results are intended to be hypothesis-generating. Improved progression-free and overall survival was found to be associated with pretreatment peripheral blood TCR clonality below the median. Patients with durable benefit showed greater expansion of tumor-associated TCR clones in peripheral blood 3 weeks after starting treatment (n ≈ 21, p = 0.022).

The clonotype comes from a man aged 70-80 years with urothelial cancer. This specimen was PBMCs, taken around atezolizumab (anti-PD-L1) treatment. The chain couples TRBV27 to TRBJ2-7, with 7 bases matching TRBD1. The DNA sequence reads TGTGCCAGCAGTTTGTCGACAGGGTTCGAGCAGTACTTC. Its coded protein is CASSLSTGFEQYF.